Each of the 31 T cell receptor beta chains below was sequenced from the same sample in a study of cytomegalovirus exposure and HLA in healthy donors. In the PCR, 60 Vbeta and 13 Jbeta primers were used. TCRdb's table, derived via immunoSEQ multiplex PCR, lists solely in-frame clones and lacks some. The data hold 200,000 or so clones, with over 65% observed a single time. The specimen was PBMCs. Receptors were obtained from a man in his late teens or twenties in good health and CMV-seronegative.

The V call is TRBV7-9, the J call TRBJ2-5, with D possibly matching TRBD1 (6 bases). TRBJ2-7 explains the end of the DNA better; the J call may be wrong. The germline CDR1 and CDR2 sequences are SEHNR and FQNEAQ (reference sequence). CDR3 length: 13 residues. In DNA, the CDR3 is TGTGCCAGCAGCGGACGGACAGACGACGAGCAGTACTTC. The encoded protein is CASSGRTDDEQYF.

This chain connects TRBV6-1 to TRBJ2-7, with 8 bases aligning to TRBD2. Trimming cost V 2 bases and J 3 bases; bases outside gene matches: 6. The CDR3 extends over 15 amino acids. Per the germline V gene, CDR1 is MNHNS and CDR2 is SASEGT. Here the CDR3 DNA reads TGTGCCAGCAGTGAACACAGCGGGAGTAACTACGAGCAGTACTTC. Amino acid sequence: CASSEHSGSNYEQYF.

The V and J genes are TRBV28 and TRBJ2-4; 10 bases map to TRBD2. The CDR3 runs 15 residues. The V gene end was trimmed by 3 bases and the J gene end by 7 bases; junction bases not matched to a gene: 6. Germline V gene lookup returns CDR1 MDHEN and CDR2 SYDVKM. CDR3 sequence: CASSFLAGEENIQYF. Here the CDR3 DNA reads TGTGCCAGCAGTTTCCTAGCGGGAGAAGAGAACATTCAGTACTTC.

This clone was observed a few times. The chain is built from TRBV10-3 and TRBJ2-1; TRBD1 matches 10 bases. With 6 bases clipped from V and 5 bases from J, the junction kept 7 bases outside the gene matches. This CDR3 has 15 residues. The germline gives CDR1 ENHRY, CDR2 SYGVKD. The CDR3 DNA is TGTGCCATCAGCCCGGGACAGGGGAGGGACAATGAGCAGTTCTTC. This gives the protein CAISPGQGRDNEQFF.

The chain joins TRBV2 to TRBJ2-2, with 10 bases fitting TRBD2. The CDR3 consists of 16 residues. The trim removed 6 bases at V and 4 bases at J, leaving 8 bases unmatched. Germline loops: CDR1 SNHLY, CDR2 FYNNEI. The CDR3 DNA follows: TGTGCCAGCAGCCCCTCGACTAGCGGGTTCACCGGGGAGCTGTTTTTT. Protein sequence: CASSPSTSGFTGELFF. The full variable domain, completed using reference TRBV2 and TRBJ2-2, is EPEVTQTPSHQVTQMGQEVILRCVPISNHLYFYWYRQILGQKVEFLVSFYNNEISEKSEIFDDQFSVERPDGSNFTLKIRSTKLEDSAMYFCASSPSTSGFTGELFFGEGSRLTVL.

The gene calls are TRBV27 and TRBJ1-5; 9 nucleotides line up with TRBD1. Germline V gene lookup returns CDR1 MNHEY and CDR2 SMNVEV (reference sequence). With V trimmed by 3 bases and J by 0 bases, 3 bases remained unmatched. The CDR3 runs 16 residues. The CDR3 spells CASSFRQGDSNQPQHF. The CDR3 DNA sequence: TGTGCCAGCAGTTTCCGACAGGGGGATAGCAATCAGCCCCAGCATTTT.

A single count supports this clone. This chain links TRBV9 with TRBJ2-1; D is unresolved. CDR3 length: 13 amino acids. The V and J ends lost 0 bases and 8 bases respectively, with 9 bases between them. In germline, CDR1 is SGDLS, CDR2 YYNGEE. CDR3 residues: CASSVALGDEQFF. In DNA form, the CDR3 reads TGTGCCAGCAGCGTAGCCCTTGGAGATGAGCAGTTCTTC.

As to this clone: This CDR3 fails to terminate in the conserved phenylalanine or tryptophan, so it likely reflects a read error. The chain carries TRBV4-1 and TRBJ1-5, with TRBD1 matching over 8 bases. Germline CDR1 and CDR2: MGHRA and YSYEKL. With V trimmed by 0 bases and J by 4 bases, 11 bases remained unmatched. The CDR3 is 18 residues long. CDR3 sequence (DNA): TGCGCCAGCAGCCAAGAAATCCCGGGCAGGGGGCTGAATCAGCCCCAGCATTCT. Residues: CASSQEIPGRGLNQPQHS.

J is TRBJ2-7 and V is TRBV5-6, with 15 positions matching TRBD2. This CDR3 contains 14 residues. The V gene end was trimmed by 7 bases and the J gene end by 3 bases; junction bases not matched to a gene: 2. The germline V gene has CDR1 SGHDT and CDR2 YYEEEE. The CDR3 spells CASGLAGGLYEQYF. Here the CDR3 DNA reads TGTGCCAGCGGACTAGCGGGAGGGCTCTACGAGCAGTACTTC.

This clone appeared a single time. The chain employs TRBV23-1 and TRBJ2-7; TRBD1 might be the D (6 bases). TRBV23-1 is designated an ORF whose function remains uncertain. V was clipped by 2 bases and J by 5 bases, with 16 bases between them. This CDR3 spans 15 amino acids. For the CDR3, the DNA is TGCGCCAGCAGTCAAATGCCCAACAGGGACGACGAGCAGTACTTC. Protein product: CASSQMPNRDDEQYF.

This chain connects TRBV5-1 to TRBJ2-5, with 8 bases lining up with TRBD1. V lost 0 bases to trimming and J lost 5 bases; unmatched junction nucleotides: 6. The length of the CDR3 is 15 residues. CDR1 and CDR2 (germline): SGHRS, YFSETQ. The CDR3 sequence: CASSLAQGVSETQYF. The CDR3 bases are TGCGCCAGCAGCTTGGCACAGGGGGTCTCGGAGACCCAGTACTTC.

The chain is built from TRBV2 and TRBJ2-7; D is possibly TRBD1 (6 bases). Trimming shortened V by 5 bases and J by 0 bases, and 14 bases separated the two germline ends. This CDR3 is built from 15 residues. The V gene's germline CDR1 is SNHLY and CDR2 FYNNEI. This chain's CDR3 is CASSYGQTYSYEQYF. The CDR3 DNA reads TGTGCCAGCAGTTACGGACAGACCTACTCCTACGAGCAGTACTTC.

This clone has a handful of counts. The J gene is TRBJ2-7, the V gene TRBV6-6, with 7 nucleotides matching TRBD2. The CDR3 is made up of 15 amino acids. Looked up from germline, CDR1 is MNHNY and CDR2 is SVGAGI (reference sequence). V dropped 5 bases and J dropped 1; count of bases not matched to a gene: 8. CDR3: CASSDRRERSYEQYF. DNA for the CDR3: TGTGCCAGCAGTGACCGGCGGGAGAGGTCCTACGAGCAGTACTTC.

The CDR3 DNA is TGTGCCAGCAGTTCCAGACTAGCGGGGCGCACAGATACGCAGTATTTT. It encodes CASSSRLAGRTDTQYF. The genes are TRBV27 and TRBJ2-3; 11 nucleotides align to TRBD2. J lost 1 base, V lost 4 bases, and 4 bases had no gene match. This CDR3 has 16 amino acids. Germline CDR1 and CDR2: MNHEY and SMNVEV (reference sequence).

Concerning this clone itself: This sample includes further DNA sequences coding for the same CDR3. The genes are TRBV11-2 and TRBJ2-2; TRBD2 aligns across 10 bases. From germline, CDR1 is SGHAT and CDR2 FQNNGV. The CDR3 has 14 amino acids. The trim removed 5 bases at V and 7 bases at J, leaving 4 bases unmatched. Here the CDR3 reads CASSLGLADGELFF. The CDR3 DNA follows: TGTGCCAGCAGCCTTGGACTAGCGGACGGGGAGCTGTTTTTT.

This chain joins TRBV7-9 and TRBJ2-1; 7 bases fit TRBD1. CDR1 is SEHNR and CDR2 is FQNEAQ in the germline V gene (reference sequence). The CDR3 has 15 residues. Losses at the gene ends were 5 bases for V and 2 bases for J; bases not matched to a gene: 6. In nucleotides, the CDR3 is TGTGCCAGCAGCCTTCGACAGGGCCCCTACAATGAGCAGTTCTTC. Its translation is CASSLRQGPYNEQFF. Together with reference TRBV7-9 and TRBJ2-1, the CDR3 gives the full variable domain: DTGVSQNPRHKITKRGQNVTFRCDPISEHNRLYWYRQTLGQGPEFLTYFQNEAQLEKSRLLSDRFSAERPKGSFSTLEIQRTEQGDSAMYLCASSLRQGPYNEQFFGPGTRLTVL.

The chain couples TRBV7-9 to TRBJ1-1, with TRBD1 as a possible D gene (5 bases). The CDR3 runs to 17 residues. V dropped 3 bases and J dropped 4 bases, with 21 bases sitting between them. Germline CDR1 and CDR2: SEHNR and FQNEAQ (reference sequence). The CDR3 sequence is CASSFSFLRGKGTEAFF. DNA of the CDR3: TGTGCCAGCAGCTTTAGTTTCCTTCGGGGGAAGGGCACTGAAGCTTTCTTT.

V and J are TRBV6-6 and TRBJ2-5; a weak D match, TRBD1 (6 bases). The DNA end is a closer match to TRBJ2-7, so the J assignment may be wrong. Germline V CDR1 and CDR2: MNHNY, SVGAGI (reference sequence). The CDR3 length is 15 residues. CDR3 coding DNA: TGTGCCAGCAGCGCTTACAGGGAATTCTCCTACGAGCAGTACTTC. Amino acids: CASSAYREFSYEQYF.

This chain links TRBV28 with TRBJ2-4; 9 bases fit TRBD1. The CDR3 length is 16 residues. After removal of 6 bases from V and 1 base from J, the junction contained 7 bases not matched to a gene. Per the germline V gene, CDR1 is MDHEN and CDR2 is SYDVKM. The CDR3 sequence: CASRSFTGGAKNIQYF. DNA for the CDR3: TGTGCCAGCAGGTCCTTCACAGGGGGCGCCAAAAACATTCAGTACTTC.

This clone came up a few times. The CDR3 reads CASSSGLEQPQHF. Written as DNA, the CDR3 is TGTGCCAGCAGCTCCGGGTTGGAGCAGCCCCAGCATTTT. This chain joins TRBV11-1 and TRBJ1-5; D not certain. CDR1 is SGHAT, CDR2 FQDESV, per germline (reference sequence). Trimming left V 4 bases short and J 7 bases short, with 11 bases between. The CDR3 spans 13 residues.

The CDR3 DNA is TGTGCCAGCAGTTCCTCGGGGGGTAGGTCAGATACGCAGTATTTT. It codes for CASSSSGGRSDTQYF. The chain is built from TRBV7-3 and TRBJ2-3; 7 bases fit TRBD2. CDR3 size: 15 residues. Looked up from germline, CDR1 is SGHTA and CDR2 is FQGTGA. V gave up 6 bases and J gave up 4 bases; unmatched junction bases: 10.

CDR3 loop: CASSLAGAQPYEQYF. The CDR3 DNA follows: TGCGCCAGCAGCCTAGCTGGAGCCCAGCCCTACGAGCAGTACTTC. The V and J genes are TRBV4-1 and TRBJ2-7, with unresolved D. Looked up from germline, CDR1 is MGHRA and CDR2 is YSYEKL. The CDR3 has 15 amino acids. Deletions cut 4 bases from V and 2 bases from J, with 15 bases between.

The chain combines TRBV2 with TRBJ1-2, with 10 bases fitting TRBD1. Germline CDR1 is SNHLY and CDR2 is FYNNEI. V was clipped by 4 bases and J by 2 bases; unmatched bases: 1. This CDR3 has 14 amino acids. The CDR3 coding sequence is TGTGCCAGCAGTGGACAGGGGGCGAACTATGGCTACACCTTC. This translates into CASSGQGANYGYTF.

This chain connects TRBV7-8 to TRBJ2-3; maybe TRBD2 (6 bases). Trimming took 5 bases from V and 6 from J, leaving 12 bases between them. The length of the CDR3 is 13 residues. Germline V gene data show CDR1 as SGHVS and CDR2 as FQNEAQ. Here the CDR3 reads CASSHGGMDTQYF. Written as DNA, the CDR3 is TGTGCCAGCAGCCACGGAGGGATGGATACGCAGTATTTT.

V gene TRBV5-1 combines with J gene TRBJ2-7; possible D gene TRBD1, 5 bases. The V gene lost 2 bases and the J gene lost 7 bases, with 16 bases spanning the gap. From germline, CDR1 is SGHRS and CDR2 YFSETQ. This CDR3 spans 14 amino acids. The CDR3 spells CASSFFEGDLEQYF. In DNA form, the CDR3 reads TGCGCCAGCAGCTTCTTTGAAGGGGATTTAGAGCAGTACTTC.

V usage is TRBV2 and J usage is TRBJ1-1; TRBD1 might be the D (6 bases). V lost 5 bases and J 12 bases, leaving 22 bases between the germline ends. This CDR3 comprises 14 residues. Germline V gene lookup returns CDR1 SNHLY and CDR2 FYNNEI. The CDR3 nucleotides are TGTGCCAGCAGTTCCCTAATAGGACAGTCCCATTCTTTCTTT. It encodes CASSSLIGQSHSFF.

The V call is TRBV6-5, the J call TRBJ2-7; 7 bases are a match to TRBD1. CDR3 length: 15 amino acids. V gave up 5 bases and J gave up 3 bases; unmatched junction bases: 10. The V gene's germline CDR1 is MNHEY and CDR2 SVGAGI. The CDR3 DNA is TGTGCCAGCAGTCCCACCCGGGACAGAATCTACGAGCAGTACTTC. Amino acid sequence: CASSPTRDRIYEQYF.

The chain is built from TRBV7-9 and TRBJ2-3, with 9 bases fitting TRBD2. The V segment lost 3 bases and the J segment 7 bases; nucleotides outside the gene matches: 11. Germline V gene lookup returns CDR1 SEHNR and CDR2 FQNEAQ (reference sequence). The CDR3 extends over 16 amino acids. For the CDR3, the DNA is TGTGCCAGCAGCTTCGAACTAGGCGGGAGGGGCAATACGCAGTATTTT. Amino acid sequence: CASSFELGGRGNTQYF.

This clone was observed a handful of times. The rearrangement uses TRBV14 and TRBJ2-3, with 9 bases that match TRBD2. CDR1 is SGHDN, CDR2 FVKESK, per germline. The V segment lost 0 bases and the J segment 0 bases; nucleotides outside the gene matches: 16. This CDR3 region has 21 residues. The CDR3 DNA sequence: TGTGCCAGCAGCCAAGATCGAAAACCACCCCTAGCGGGATTTAGCACAGATACGCAGTATTTT. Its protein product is CASSQDRKPPLAGFSTDTQYF.

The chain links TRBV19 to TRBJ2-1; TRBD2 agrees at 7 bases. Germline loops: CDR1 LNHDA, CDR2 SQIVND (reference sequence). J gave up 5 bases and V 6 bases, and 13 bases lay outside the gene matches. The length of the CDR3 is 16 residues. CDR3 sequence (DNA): TGTGCCAGTAGGGGCATCGGGCTAGCGGAACACAATGAGCAGTTCTTC. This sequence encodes CASRGIGLAEHNEQFF.

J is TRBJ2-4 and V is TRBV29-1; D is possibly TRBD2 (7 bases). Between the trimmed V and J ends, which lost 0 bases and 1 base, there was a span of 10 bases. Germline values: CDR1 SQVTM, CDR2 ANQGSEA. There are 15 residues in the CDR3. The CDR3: CSVEERGGAKNIQYF. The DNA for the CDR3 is TGCAGCGTTGAAGAGAGGGGGGGTGCCAAAAACATTCAGTACTTC.